This is a list of T cell receptor beta chains from one sample in a study of blood T cell repertoires in COVID-19. Produced via immunoSEQ multiplex PCR; TCRdb's table is partial and in-frame only. The table includes roughly 250,000 clones, roughly 80% detected once. Sample: peripheral blood. The receptors stem from a woman of 80 years or more with active or convalescent COVID-19. Each CDR3 is given with its conserved first and last residue. The order of the fields is clone size, J gene, V gene, D gene, CDR3 DNA, CDR3 protein. D genes are given only for firm matches. Size is omitted from some rows. Given values are once, few, many or a class for expanded clones.

.	TRBJ2-4	TRBV2	.	TGTGCCAGCAGTGTTCTGACCGAGGGAAACATTCAGTACTTC	CASSVLTEGNIQYF
.	TRBJ2-3	TRBV5-5	.	TGTGCCAGCAGCTTTACTTCAGGGAAAGATACGCAGTATTTT	CASSFTSGKDTQYF
.	TRBJ2-5	TRBV28	TRBD2	TGTGCCAGCAGATCGGCGGGAGTGCTAGAGACCCAGTACTTC	CASRSAGVLETQYF
once	TRBJ1-3	TRBV7-6	.	TGTGCCAGCAGCTTATTGGCCGGGGGAAACACCATATATTTT	CASSLLAGGNTIYF
once	TRBJ1-2	TRBV5-6	TRBD1	TGTGCCAGCAGCTTGGGTCCAGGGGGCTATGGCTACACCTTC	CASSLGPGGYGYTF
.	TRBJ2-3	TRBV7-9	TRBD1	TGTGCCAGCAGCGCAGGGGGACAGGGGAGTGGGGATACGCAGTATTTT	CASSAGGQGSGDTQYF
.	TRBJ1-1	TRBV5-1	TRBD1	TGCGCCAGCAGCGTCGGGACAGGCTCCCGGAACGCTGAAGCTTTCTTT	CASSVGTGSRNAEAFF
.	TRBJ1-2	TRBV5-1	TRBD1	TGCGCCAGCAGCCGAGTTTTCACAGGGGCTCAAGGCTACACCTTC	CASSRVFTGAQGYTF
.	TRBJ1-5	TRBV9	.	TGTGCCAGCAGCGTAGTCAGGTACCAGCCCCAGCATTTT	CASSVVRYQPQHF
.	TRBJ1-3	TRBV6-1	TRBD1	TGTGCCAGCAGTGAGCAAGGGACAGGGGCGATCGGAAACACCATATATTTT	CASSEQGTGAIGNTIYF
.	TRBJ2-6	TRBV7-2	.	TGTGCCAGCAGCCTCGCCAGCTCTGGGGCCAACGTCCTGACTTTC	CASSLASSGANVLTF
.	TRBJ1-3	TRBV10-3	TRBD1	TGTGCCATCAGTGAGTCACAGGGGAACACCATATATTTT	CAISESQGNTIYF
.	TRBJ1-5	TRBV20-1	TRBD1	TGCAGTACTAGTGGGACAGTGAATCAGCCCCAGCATTTT	CSTSGTVNQPQHF
.	TRBJ1-2	TRBV10-2	.	TGCGCCAGCAGTGAGCGGTTTAATGGCTACACCTTC	CASSERFNGYTF